This TCR beta chain was recovered during a study of T cells expressing NK-cell markers. Germline lookup yields CDR1 LNHDA and CDR2 SQIVND (reference sequence). The CDR3 totals 14 residues. TCRdb reprocessed the 5' RACE reads, with one entry per CDR3 protein and no DNA. The specimen's table records 120,000 to 150,000 distinct CDR3 sequences. The chain is built from TRBV19 and TRBJ2-5; TCRdb outputs TRBD1, but without DNA this stays unchecked. The sequenced sample was blood T cells: a sorted CD56 or NKG2C T cell subset, CD4+ or CD8+ T cells, or bulk PBMC T cells (not recorded which). This sequence originates from a man in his late teens or twenties in good health. CDR3: CASKDRSNQETQYF.